The 10 T cell receptor beta chains in this list originate from one sample, sequenced in a study of OX40 agonist ivuxolimab in advanced cancers. The repertoire was sequenced with immunoSEQ multiplex PCR; TCRdb's copy has only in-frame clones and lacks some. The table includes tens of thousands of clones, roughly 85% detected once. The specimen was CD4+ or CD8+ T cells sorted from blood, collected in a trial of the OX40 agonist ivuxolimab. Source of these receptors: an adult with an advanced solid tumor such as melanoma, head and neck, liver or kidney cancer.

The chain employs TRBV5-6 and TRBJ2-2, with D perhaps being TRBD1 or TRBD2 (5 bases each). V lost 4 bases and J 1 base, leaving 8 bases between the germline ends. CDR1 and CDR2 (germline): SGHDT, YYEEEE. This CDR3 contains 14 residues. The CDR3 DNA sequence: TGTGCCAGCAGCGGTGGGGGGAACACCGGGGAGCTGTTTTTT. Its protein is CASSGGGNTGELFF.

The chain uses TRBV4-1 and TRBJ1-4; TRBD1 matches at 7 bases. Germline assignment: CDR1 MGHRA and CDR2 YSYEKL. The CDR3 totals 15 residues. V gave up 2 bases and J gave up 0 bases; unmatched junction bases: 0. CDR3 residues: CASSQTGATNEKLFF. The DNA for the CDR3 is TGCGCCAGCAGCCAAACAGGGGCAACTAATGAAAAACTGTTTTTT.

The chain employs TRBV21-1 and TRBJ2-5; the tabulated D call, TRBD1, remains unverified against the DNA. TRBV21-1 is deemed a pseudogene. The CDR3 totals 15 residues. The CDR3 DNA reads as TGTGCCAGCAACCGGGACAGGGGGAACCAAGAGACCCAGTACTTC. It codes for CASNRDRGNQETQYF.

V and J are TRBV10-1 and TRBJ2-7; TRBD1 matches at 11 bases. The germline CDR1 and CDR2 sequences are WNHNN and SYGVQD (reference sequence). The V gene end was trimmed by 3 bases and the J gene end by 6 bases; junction bases not matched to a gene: 4. The CDR3 has 14 amino acids. The CDR3: CASSDSGTGGEQYF. The CDR3 DNA follows: TGCGCCAGCAGTGATTCCGGGACAGGGGGCGAGCAGTACTTC.

V and J are TRBV5-1 and TRBJ2-5, with D uncertain. Judging by the DNA end, TRBJ2-7 fits better; the J call may be wrong. Per germline, CDR1 SGHRS and CDR2 YFSETQ. The CDR3 has 14 residues. The CDR3 protein is CASSLEGPAYEQYF. CDR3 coding DNA: TGCGCCAGCAGCTTGGAGGGCCCTGCCTACGAGCAGTACTTC.

The J gene is TRBJ1-4, the V gene TRBV7-2; 7 bases agree with TRBD1. CDR1 and CDR2 (germline): SGHTA, FQGNSA. This CDR3 has 14 residues. V lost 5 bases to trimming and J lost 8 bases; unmatched junction nucleotides: 8. CDR3 DNA sequence: TGTGCCAGCAGCCAACAGGGGTGGGGAGAAAAACTGTTTTTT. Protein product: CASSQQGWGEKLFF. Full variable domain (rest looked up from reference TRBV7-2 and TRBJ1-4): GAGVSQSPSNKVTEKGKDVELRCDPISGHTALYWYRQSLGQGLEFLIYFQGNSAPDKSGLPSDRFSAERTGGSVSTLTIQRTQQEDSAVYLCASSQQGWGEKLFFGSGTQLSVL.

This sequence joins TRBV4-2 and TRBJ2-5, with TRBD2 matching 15 bases. The germline CDR1 and CDR2 sequences are LGHNA and YNFKEQ. The V segment lost 3 bases and the J segment 0 bases; nucleotides outside the gene matches: 14. CDR3 length: 21 amino acids. Here the CDR3 DNA reads TGTGCCAGCAGCCAGTACTGGAAAAGGGGGACTAGCGGGAGGTACCAAGAGACCCAGTACTTC. Translation: CASSQYWKRGTSGRYQETQYF.

The table lists this clone with a few counts. The genes are TRBV5-1 and TRBJ2-7, with 8 bases that match TRBD2. Germline CDR1 is SGHRS and CDR2 is YFSETQ. This CDR3 is built from 14 residues. Losses at the gene ends were 2 bases for V and 1 base for J; bases not matched to a gene: 2. CDR3 amino acids: CASSLAGVSYEQYF. As DNA, the CDR3 is TGCGCCAGCAGCTTAGCGGGAGTGTCCTACGAGCAGTACTTC.

The chain has TRBV10-2 and TRBJ2-7, with D unresolved. Germline V CDR1 and CDR2: WSHSY, SAAADI. With 7 bases removed from V and 2 bases from J, the gap between germline ends came to 12 bases. This CDR3 spans 13 amino acids. CDR3 protein: CASTPGVTYEQYF. The DNA of the CDR3 is TGCGCCAGCACCCCTGGGGTGACCTACGAGCAGTACTTC.

The chain combines TRBV2 with TRBJ2-7; 12 bases are shared with TRBD1. Per the germline V gene, CDR1 is SNHLY and CDR2 is FYNNEI. CDR3 length equals 16 residues. V was pared by 6 bases and J by 5 bases, with 11 bases of the junction left unmatched. The CDR3 coding sequence is TGTGCCAGCAGGACCGGGACAGGGGGCGGAGAGGACGAGCAGTACTTC. This encodes CASRTGTGGGEDEQYF. The complete variable domain, with remaining parts taken from reference TRBV2 and TRBJ2-7, reads EPEVTQTPSHQVTQMGQEVILRCVPISNHLYFYWYRQILGQKVEFLVSFYNNEISEKSEIFDDQFSVERPDGSNFTLKIRSTKLEDSAMYFCASRTGTGGGEDEQYFGPGTRLTVT.